Below, 9 T cell receptor beta chains from the same sample are listed, as sequenced in a study of shared clonotypes between healthy human individuals. This table comes from immunoSEQ multiplex PCR, and its TCRdb copy is limited to in-frame clones, with some not included. The sample carries millions of clones, about 92% recorded once. CD45RO-negative CD8 cells positively selected for CCR7 made up the naive population, which excluded terminally differentiated effector memory CD45RA+ cells. Sample: naive CD8+ T cells from PBMCs. Every receptor here comes from a man aged 18 to 30 in good health. Some clones in this sample may be carry-over from other donors' samples.

This chain joins TRBV5-1 and TRBJ1-1, with D hard to call. Deletions cut 6 bases from V and 3 bases from J, with 18 bases between. This CDR3 region has 15 residues. From germline, CDR1 is SGHRS and CDR2 YFSETQ. CDR3 in amino acids: CASNPRTQTDTEAFF. CDR3 sequence (DNA): TGCGCCAGCAATCCTCGAACACAAACCGACACTGAAGCTTTCTTT.

With regard to this clone: In the same sample, other DNA sequences code for this CDR3. The chain couples TRBV7-9 to TRBJ2-7; no clear D gene. The V and J ends lost 6 bases and 1 base respectively, with 10 bases between them. The germline gives CDR1 SEHNR, CDR2 FQNEAQ (reference sequence). CDR3 length: 13 amino acids. The CDR3 DNA reads as TGTGCCAGCAGTCCACTTCGGTCCTACGAGCAGTACTTC. The encoded protein is CASSPLRSYEQYF.

The V and J genes are TRBV27 and TRBJ2-5, with TRBD1 matching 8 bases. J gave up 5 bases and V 5 bases, and 7 bases lay outside the gene matches. Germline V gene data show CDR1 as MNHEY and CDR2 as SMNVEV (reference sequence). The CDR3 length is 14 residues. This CDR3 is CASSGRQGRETQYF. In nucleotides, the CDR3 is TGTGCCAGCAGTGGGAGACAGGGGAGGGAGACCCAGTACTTC.

This rearrangement joins TRBV14 to TRBJ1-1, with 8 bases fitting TRBD1. V shed 8 bases, J shed 3 bases, and the junction held 5 bases outside the gene matches. CDR3 size: 13 residues. Germline V CDR1 and CDR2: SGHDN, FVKESK. In DNA form, the CDR3 reads TGTGCCAGCCGACTGACAGGGGACACTGAAGCTTTCTTT. Amino acids: CASRLTGDTEAFF.

This chain uses TRBV27 with TRBJ2-1; D might be TRBD1 or TRBD2, each matching 5 bases. Trimming took off 8 bases at V and 6 bases at J, with 14 bases between the two ends. From germline, CDR1 is MNHEY and CDR2 SMNVEV (reference sequence). This CDR3 contains 13 residues. The CDR3 coding sequence is TGTGCCAGCGGGATGTTGGGGACCAATGAGCAGTTCTTC. The encoded protein is CASGMLGTNEQFF.

This clone occurred once. V and J are TRBV2 and TRBJ2-5; 7 bases align to TRBD1. The J segment lost 4 bases and the V segment lost 11 bases, leaving 13 bases of the junction unmatched. Germline V gene data show CDR1 as SNHLY and CDR2 as FYNNEI. This CDR3 has 14 residues. CDR3 loop: CAGIQGTDGETQYF. The DNA of the CDR3 is TGTGCCGGAATACAGGGGACCGACGGAGAGACCCAGTACTTC.

This chain joins TRBV9 and TRBJ2-3, with TRBD1 as a possible D gene (5 bases). The germline gives CDR1 SGDLS, CDR2 YYNGEE. Trimming cost V 4 bases and J 4 bases, with 13 bases left between them. This CDR3 is 14 amino acids long. The CDR3 region has the DNA TGTGCCAGCAGCCCGTCGACAGCCCCAGATACGCAGTATTTT. Protein: CASSPSTAPDTQYF.

The chain employs TRBV18 and TRBJ2-1; D may be TRBD2 (5 bases). V lost 2 bases and J 0 bases, leaving 14 bases between the germline ends. Per germline, CDR1 KGHSH and CDR2 LQKENI. This CDR3 is 17 amino acids long. The CDR3 spells CASSPSSGTSSYNEQFF. The CDR3 region has the DNA TGTGCCAGCTCACCAAGTTCCGGAACTAGCTCCTACAATGAGCAGTTCTTC.

The chain carries TRBV5-1 and TRBJ2-1; D is perhaps TRBD2 (6 bases). The CDR3 is 16 residues long. The germline V gene has CDR1 SGHRS and CDR2 YFSETQ. V lost 0 bases and J lost 6, with 16 bases in between. CDR3 region: CASSLDPGVTGNEQFF. For the CDR3, the DNA is TGCGCCAGCAGCTTGGATCCGGGGGTAACGGGCAATGAGCAGTTCTTC.